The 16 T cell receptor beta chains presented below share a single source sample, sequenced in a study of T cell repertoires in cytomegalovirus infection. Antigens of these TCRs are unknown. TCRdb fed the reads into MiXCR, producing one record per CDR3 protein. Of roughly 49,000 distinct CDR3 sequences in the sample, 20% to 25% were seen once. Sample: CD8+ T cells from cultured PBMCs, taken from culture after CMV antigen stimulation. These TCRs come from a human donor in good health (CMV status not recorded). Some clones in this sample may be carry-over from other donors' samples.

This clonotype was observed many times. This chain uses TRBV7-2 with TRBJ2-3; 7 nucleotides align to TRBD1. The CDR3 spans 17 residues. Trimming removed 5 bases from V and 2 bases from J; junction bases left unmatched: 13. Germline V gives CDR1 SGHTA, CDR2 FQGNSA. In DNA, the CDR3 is TGTGCCAGCAGCCTAATGGGACAGCTGCTCGTCACAGATACGCAGTATTTT. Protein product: CASSLMGQLLVTDTQYF.

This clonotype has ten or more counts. CDR3 DNA: TGTGCCAGCAGCTTAGGAGGCGGCAATGAGCAGTTCTTC. Protein: CASSLGGGNEQFF. The chain has TRBV7-9 and TRBJ2-1, with D unresolved. Looked up from germline, CDR1 is SEHNR and CDR2 is FQNEAQ (reference sequence). CDR3 length: 13 residues. V was shortened by 1 base and J by 6 bases, with 7 bases between the two germline ends. Full variable domain (rest looked up from reference TRBV7-9 and TRBJ2-1): DTGVSQNPRHKITKRGQNVTFRCDPISEHNRLYWYRQTLGQGPEFLTYFQNEAQLEKSRLLSDRFSAERPKGSFSTLEIQRTEQGDSAMYLCASSLGGGNEQFFGPGTRLTVL.

CDR3 in amino acids: CASTSGGPGNEQYF. The CDR3 DNA is TGTGCCAGTACCTCCGGGGGCCCGGGGAACGAGCAGTACTTC. This sequence joins TRBV19 and TRBJ2-7; TRBD1 or TRBD2 may be the D gene (6 bases each). The length of the CDR3 is 14 residues. Germline CDR1 and CDR2: LNHDA and SQIVND (reference sequence). With 7 bases removed from V and 5 bases from J, the gap between germline ends came to 18 bases. The variable domain in full, with the rest retrieved from reference TRBV19 and TRBJ2-7, is DGGITQSPKYLFRKEGQNVTLSCEQNLNHDAMYWYRQDPGQGLRLIYYSQIVNDFQKGDIAEGYSVSREKKESFPLTVTSAQKNPTAFYLCASTSGGPGNEQYFGPGTRLTVT.

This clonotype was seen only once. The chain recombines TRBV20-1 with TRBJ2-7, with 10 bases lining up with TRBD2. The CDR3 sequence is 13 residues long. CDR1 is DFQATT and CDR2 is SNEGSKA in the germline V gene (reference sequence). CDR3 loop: CRAGTSDTYEQYF. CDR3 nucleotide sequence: TGCAGAGCCGGGACTAGCGACACCTACGAGCAGTACTTC.

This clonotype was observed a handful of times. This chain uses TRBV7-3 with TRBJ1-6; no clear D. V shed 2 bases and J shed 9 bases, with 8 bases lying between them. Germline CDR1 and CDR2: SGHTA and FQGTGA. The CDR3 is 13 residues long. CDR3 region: CASSLGEASPLHF. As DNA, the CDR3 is TGTGCCAGCAGCTTAGGGGAGGCTTCACCCCTCCACTTT.

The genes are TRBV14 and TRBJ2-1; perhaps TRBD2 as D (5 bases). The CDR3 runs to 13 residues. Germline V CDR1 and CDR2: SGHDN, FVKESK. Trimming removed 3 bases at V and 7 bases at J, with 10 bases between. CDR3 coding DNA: TGTGCCAGCAGCCAGTTCCGGAGGAATGAGCAGTTCTTC. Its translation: CASSQFRRNEQFF. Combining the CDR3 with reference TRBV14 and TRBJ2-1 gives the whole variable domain EAGVTQFPSHSVIEKGQTVTLRCDPISGHDNLYWYRRVMGKEIKFLLHFVKESKQDESGMPNNRFLAERTGGTYSTLKVQPAELEDSGVYFCASSQFRRNEQFFGPGTRLTVL.

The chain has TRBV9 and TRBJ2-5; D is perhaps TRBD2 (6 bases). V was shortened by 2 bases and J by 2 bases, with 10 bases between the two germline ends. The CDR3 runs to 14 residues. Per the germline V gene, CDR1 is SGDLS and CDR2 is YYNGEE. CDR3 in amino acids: CASSVRAGQETQYF. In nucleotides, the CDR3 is TGTGCCAGCAGCGTCCGGGCGGGGCAAGAGACCCAGTACTTC.

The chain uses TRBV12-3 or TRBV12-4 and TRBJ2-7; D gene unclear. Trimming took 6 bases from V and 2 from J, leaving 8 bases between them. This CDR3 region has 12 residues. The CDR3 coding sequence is TGTGCCAGCAGCCCAGGAGCCTACGAGCAGTACTTC. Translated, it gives CASSPGAYEQYF.

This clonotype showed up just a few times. CDR3 protein: CASSPPTGRGTYNEQFF. As DNA, the CDR3 is TGTGCCAGCAGTCCACCGACGGGAAGAGGGACCTACAATGAGCAGTTCTTC. The rearrangement links TRBV28 to TRBJ2-1; D may be TRBD2 (5 bases). V lost 5 bases and J lost 2, with 19 bases in between. The CDR3 is made up of 17 amino acids. Germline CDR1 reads MDHEN; CDR2 reads SYDVKM.

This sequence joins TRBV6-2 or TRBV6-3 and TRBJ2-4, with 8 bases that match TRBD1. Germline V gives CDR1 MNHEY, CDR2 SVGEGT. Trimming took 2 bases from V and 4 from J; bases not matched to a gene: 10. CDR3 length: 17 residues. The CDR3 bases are TGTGCCAGCAGTTACGCGGTAGGACAGGGTCGAAAAAACATTCAGTACTTC. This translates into CASSYAVGQGRKNIQYF.

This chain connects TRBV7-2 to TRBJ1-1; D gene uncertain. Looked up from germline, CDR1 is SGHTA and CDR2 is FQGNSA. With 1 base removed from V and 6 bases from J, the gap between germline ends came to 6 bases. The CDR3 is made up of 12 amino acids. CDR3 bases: TGTGCCAGCAGCTTAGGGACCCCTGAAGCTTTCTTT. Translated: CASSLGTPEAFF.

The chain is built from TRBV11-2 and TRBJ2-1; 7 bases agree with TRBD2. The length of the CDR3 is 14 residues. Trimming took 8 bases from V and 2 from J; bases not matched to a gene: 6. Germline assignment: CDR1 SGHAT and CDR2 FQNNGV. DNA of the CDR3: TGTGCCAGCTCGACAGCGGGACCCTACAATGAGCAGTTCTTC. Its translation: CASSTAGPYNEQFF.

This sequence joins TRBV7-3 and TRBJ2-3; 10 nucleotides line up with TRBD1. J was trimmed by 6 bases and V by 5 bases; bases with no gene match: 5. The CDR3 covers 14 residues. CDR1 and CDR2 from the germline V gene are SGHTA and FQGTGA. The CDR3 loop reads CASSPSTGGDTQYF. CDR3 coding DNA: TGTGCCAGCAGCCCTTCGACAGGGGGCGATACGCAGTATTTT.

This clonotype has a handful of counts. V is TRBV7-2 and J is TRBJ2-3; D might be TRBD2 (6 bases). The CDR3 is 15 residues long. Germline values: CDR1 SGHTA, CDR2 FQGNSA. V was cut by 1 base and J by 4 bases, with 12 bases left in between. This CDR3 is CASSLVLGGPDTQYF. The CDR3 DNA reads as TGTGCCAGCAGCTTAGTTTTGGGGGGACCAGATACGCAGTATTTT.

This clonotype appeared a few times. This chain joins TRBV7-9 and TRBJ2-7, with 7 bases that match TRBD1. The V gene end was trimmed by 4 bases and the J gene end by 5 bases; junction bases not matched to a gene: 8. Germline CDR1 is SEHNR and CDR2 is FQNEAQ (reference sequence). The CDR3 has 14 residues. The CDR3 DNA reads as TGTGCCAGCAGCTCAACAGGGGTCTCGGACGAGCAGTACTTC. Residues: CASSSTGVSDEQYF.

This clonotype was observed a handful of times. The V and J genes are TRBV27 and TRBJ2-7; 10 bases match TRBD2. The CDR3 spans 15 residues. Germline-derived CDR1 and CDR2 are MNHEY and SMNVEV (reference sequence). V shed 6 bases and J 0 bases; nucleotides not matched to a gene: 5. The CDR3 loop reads CASSPGLADSYEQYF. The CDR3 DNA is TGTGCCAGCAGCCCCGGACTAGCGGACTCCTACGAGCAGTACTTC.